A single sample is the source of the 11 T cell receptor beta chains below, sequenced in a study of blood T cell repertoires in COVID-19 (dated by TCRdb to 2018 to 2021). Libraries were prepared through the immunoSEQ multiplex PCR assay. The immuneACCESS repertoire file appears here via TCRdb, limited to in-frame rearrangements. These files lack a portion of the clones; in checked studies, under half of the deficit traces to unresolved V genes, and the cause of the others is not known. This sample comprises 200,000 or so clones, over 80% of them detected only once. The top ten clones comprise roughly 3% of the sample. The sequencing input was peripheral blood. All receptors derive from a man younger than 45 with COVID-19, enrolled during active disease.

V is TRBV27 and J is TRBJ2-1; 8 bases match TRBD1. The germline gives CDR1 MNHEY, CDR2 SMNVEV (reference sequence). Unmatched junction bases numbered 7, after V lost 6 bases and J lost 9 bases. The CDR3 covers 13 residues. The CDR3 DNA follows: TGTGCCAGCAGACCTTCAGGGGGCCTTGAGCAGTTCTTC. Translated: CASRPSGGLEQFF.

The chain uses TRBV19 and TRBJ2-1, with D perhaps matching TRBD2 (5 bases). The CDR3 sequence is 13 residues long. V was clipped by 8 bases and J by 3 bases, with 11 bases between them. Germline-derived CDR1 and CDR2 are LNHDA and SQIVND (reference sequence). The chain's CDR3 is CASHAGDYNEQFF. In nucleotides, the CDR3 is TGTGCCAGTCATGCCGGGGACTACAATGAGCAGTTCTTC.

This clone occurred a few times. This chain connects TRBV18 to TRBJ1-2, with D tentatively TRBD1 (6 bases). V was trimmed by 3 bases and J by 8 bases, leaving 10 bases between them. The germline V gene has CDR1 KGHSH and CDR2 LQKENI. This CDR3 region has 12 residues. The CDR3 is CASSPNRVGYTF. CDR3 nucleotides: TGTGCCAGCTCACCGAACAGGGTCGGCTACACCTTC.

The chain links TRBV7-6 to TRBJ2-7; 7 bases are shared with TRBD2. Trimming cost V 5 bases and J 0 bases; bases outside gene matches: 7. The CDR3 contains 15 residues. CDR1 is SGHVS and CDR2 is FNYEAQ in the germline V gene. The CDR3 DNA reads TGTGCCAGCAGCCAGCGGGAATCGATCTCCTACGAGCAGTACTTC. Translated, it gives CASSQRESISYEQYF.

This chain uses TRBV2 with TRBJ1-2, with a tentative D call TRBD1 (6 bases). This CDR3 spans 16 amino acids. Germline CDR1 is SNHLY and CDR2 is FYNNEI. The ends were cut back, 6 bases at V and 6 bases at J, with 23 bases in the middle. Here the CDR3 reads CASRKRLSDSDHGYTF. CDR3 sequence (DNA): TGTGCCAGCAGAAAACGTCTATCGGACAGCGACCATGGCTACACCTTC.

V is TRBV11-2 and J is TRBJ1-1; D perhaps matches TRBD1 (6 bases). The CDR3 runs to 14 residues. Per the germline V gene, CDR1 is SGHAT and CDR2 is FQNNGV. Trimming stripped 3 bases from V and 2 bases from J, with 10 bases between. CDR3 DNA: TGTGCCAGCAGCTTTCAGGGGAGCAACACTGAAGCTTTCTTT. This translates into CASSFQGSNTEAFF.

The CDR3 loop is CASSSRQGAADTQYF. The CDR3 nucleotides read TGCGCCAGCAGCTCCAGACAGGGGGCGGCAGATACGCAGTATTTT. The chain combines TRBV5-1 with TRBJ2-3; 10 bases line up with TRBD1. Unmatched junction bases numbered 5, after V lost 3 bases and J lost 4 bases. CDR1 is SGHRS, CDR2 YFSETQ, per germline. This CDR3 region has 15 residues.

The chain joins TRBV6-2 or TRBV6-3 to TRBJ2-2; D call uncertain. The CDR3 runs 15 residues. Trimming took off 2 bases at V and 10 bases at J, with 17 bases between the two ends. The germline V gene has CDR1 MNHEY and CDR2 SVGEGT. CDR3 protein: CASSYVTAWKSELFF. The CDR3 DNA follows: TGTGCCAGCAGTTACGTAACAGCCTGGAAGTCGGAGCTGTTTTTT.

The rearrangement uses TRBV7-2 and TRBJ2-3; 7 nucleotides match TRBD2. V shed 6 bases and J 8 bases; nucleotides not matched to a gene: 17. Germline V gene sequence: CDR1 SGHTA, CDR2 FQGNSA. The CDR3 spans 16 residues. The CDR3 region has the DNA TGTGCCAGCAGATTTAGCGGGTACCCCCCCGGTGGTACGCAGTATTTT. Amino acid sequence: CASRFSGYPPGGTQYF.

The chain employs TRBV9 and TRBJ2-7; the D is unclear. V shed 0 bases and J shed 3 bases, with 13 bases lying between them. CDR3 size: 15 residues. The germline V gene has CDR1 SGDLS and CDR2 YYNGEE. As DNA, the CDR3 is TGTGCCAGCAGCGTAGTCGATAGCCCCTACTACGAGCAGTACTTC. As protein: CASSVVDSPYYEQYF. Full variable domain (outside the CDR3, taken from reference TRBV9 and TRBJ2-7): DSGVTQTPKHLITATGQRVTLRCSPRSGDLSVYWYQQSLDQGLQFLIQYYNGEERAKGNILERFSAQQFPDLHSELNLSSLELGDSALYFCASSVVDSPYYEQYFGPGTRLTVT.

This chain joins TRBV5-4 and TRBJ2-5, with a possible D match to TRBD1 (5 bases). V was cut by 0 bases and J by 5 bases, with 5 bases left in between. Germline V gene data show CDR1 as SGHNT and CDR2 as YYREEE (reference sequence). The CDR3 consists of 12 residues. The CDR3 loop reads CASSLEGETQYF. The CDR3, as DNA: TGTGCCAGCAGCTTGGAGGGGGAGACCCAGTACTTC.